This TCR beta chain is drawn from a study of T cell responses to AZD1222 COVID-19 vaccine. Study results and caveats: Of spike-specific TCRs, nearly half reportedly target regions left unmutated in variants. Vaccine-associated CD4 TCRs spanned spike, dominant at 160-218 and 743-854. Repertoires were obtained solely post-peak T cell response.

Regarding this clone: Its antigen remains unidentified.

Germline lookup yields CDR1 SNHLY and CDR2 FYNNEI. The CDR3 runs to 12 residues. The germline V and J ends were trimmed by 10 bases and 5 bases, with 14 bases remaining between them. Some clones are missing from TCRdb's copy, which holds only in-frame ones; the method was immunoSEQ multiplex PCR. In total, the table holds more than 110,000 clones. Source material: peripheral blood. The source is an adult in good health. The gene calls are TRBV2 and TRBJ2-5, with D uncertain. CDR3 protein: CATGQAWETQYF. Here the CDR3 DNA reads TGTGCCACCGGGCAGGCCTGGGAGACCCAGTACTTC.